A single sample gave rise to the 9 T cell receptor beta chains below, sequenced in a study of beta chain features in type 1 diabetes. Since all of the isolated RNA was reverse transcribed, expressed TCRB transcripts were what got sequenced. Produced via immunoSEQ multiplex PCR; TCRdb's table is partial and in-frame only. This sample has 810,000 or so clones, with 15% to 20% found just once. The sequenced material came from naive CD4+ T cells from blood. The source is a woman between 18 and 29 years old in good health.

This clone was seen a handful of times. V usage is TRBV11-2 and J usage is TRBJ2-5, with 7 bases aligning to TRBD1. The CDR3 has 16 amino acids. The V gene's germline CDR1 is SGHAT and CDR2 FQNNGV. Germline trimming cut 6 bases from V and 5 bases from J; bases unmatched to any gene: 15. The CDR3 sequence is CASSSRGSPSVETQYF. The CDR3 DNA sequence: TGTGCCAGCAGTTCCAGGGGGAGCCCCTCGGTGGAGACCCAGTACTTC.

J is TRBJ2-7 and V is TRBV5-1; D is unclear. V lost 0 bases and J 3 bases, leaving 10 bases between the germline ends. The germline CDR1 and CDR2 sequences are SGHRS and YFSETQ. CDR3 length: 14 residues. The CDR3 reads CASSLGSSLYEQYF. CDR3 nucleotide sequence: TGCGCCAGCAGCTTGGGCTCTAGTCTCTACGAGCAGTACTTC.

The chain has TRBV18 and TRBJ2-7; TRBD2 might be the D (5 bases). The V end lost 3 bases, the J end lost 10 bases, and 19 bases lay between the germline ends. This CDR3 region has 14 residues. The germline V gene has CDR1 KGHSH and CDR2 LQKENI. The CDR3 nucleotides read TGTGCCAGCTCACCCGGGGAGCGTTTAATAGACCAGTACTTC. It yields the protein CASSPGERLIDQYF.

This clone was picked up a small number of times. The chain links TRBV7-9 to TRBJ2-1; D ambiguous. The CDR3 has 13 residues. Germline values: CDR1 SEHNR, CDR2 FQNEAQ (reference sequence). Trimming took 3 bases from V and 5 from J, leaving 8 bases between them. The DNA of the CDR3 is TGTGCCAGCAGCTTTTGGTTGAACAATGAGCAGTTCTTC. Protein: CASSFWLNNEQFF.

About this clone: The conserved phenylalanine or tryptophan is not found at the CDR3 terminus, so this likely reflects a read error. V is TRBV25-1 and J is TRBJ1-1; tentatively, D is TRBD1 (5 bases). With 1 base removed from V and 0 bases from J, the gap between germline ends came to 9 bases. The CDR3 consists of 15 residues. Germline-derived CDR1 and CDR2 are MGHDK and SYGVNS. CDR3 sequence: CASSEFGALNTEAFS. CDR3 DNA sequence: TGTGCCAGCAGTGAATTTGGGGCCCTGAACACTGAAGCTTTCTCT.

This chain connects TRBV6-5 to TRBJ2-3; D might be TRBD2 (6 bases). Trimming stripped 2 bases from V and 7 bases from J, with 13 bases between. Germline lookup yields CDR1 MNHEY and CDR2 SVGAGI. CDR3 size: 14 residues. CDR3 loop: CASSYAPGGNTQYF. The CDR3 coding sequence is TGTGCCAGCAGTTACGCGCCCGGGGGTAATACGCAGTATTTT.

The chain has TRBV5-4 and TRBJ2-3, with TRBD2 matching 11 bases. CDR3 length equals 15 residues. The germline V gene encodes CDR1 SGHNT and CDR2 YYREEE (reference sequence). With V trimmed by 4 bases and J by 6 bases, 7 bases remained unmatched. CDR3 amino acids: CASSRGSGRVDTQYF. As DNA, the CDR3 is TGTGCCAGCAGCCGGGGTAGCGGGAGGGTGGATACGCAGTATTTT.

This clone was counted a few times. The CDR3 loop reads CASSFSRGPNTQYF. CDR3 nucleotides: TGTGCCAGCAGTTTTTCGAGGGGCCCCAATACGCAGTATTTT. The rearrangement joins TRBV28 to TRBJ2-3; possibly TRBD1 or TRBD2 for D (5 bases each). Trimming took off 3 bases at V and 7 bases at J, with 14 bases between the two ends. This CDR3 region has 14 residues. Germline loops: CDR1 MDHEN, CDR2 SYDVKM.

Only a few counts were recorded for this clone. The chain recombines TRBV2 with TRBJ2-5, with 7 bases lining up with TRBD1. Germline values: CDR1 SNHLY, CDR2 FYNNEI. The CDR3 contains 13 residues. V dropped 8 bases and J dropped 5; count of bases not matched to a gene: 8. This chain's CDR3 is CASATGMGETQYF. DNA of the CDR3: TGTGCCAGCGCGACAGGGATGGGGGAGACCCAGTACTTC.